The rows below give T cell receptor beta chains drawn from one sample of a study of CD8 T cells in Susac syndrome. TCRdb re-called the immunoSEQ multiplex PCR reads with MiXCR, one entry per CDR3 protein. The sample records about 180,000 distinct CDR3 sequences, around 96% being singletons. The sample consisted of CD8+ T cells from PBMCs. These receptors were taken from a human donor with multiple sclerosis. Each CDR3 is given with its conserved first and last residue.

CDR3aa: CASSPVSGGAYEQYF
j_gene: TRBJ2-7
v_gene: TRBV7-2
len: 15

CDR3aa: CASSANRGPMNTEAFF
j_gene: TRBJ1-1
v_gene: TRBV5-1
len: 16

CDR3aa: CASSYSPGGSTDTQYF
j_gene: TRBJ2-3
v_gene: TRBV6-5
len: 16

CDR3aa: CASSQLPRTWDIQYF
j_gene: TRBJ2-4
v_gene: TRBV4-2
len: 15

CDR3aa: CASSARGGSSYNEQFF
j_gene: TRBJ2-1
v_gene: TRBV9
len: 16

CDR3aa: CASTISRHFGHEQYF
j_gene: TRBJ2-7
v_gene: TRBV28
len: 15

CDR3aa: CASSRRVGDGYTF
j_gene: TRBJ1-2
v_gene: TRBV9
len: 13

CDR3aa: CASSQDPTSGTYNEQFF
j_gene: TRBJ2-1
v_gene: TRBV4-1
len: 17

CDR3aa: CASSVYRGIYNEQFF
j_gene: TRBJ2-1
v_gene: TRBV6-1
len: 15

CDR3aa: CASSPPAWSANTEAFF
j_gene: TRBJ1-1
v_gene: TRBV7-8
len: 16

CDR3aa: CATSRDRDRGPREQYF
j_gene: TRBJ2-7
v_gene: TRBV15
len: 16

CDR3aa: CASSRSSTGNYGYTF
j_gene: TRBJ1-2
v_gene: TRBV7-9
len: 15

CDR3aa: CASTSLEAGVRNEQFF
j_gene: TRBJ2-1
v_gene: TRBV13
len: 16

CDR3aa: CASSLVHEQFF
j_gene: TRBJ2-1
v_gene: TRBV7-9
len: 11

CDR3aa: CASSLFPGGFEPQHF
j_gene: TRBJ1-5
v_gene: TRBV27
len: 15

CDR3aa: CASSWDRGNEQFF
j_gene: TRBJ2-1
v_gene: TRBV5-6
len: 13

CDR3aa: CASSYSAEVVLPYNEQFF
j_gene: TRBJ2-1
v_gene: TRBV6-2/TRBV6-3
len: 18

CDR3aa: CASRYPNTEAFF
j_gene: TRBJ1-1
v_gene: TRBV28
len: 12

CDR3aa: CSGTGTRPLNTEAFF
j_gene: TRBJ1-1
v_gene: TRBV29-1
len: 15

CDR3aa: CASSPLRGANTIYF
j_gene: TRBJ1-3
v_gene: TRBV18
len: 14

CDR3aa: CASSIGLASEQYF
j_gene: TRBJ2-7
v_gene: TRBV27
len: 13

CDR3aa: CASMGGSLYGYTF
j_gene: TRBJ1-2
v_gene: TRBV25-1
len: 13

CDR3aa: CSARLHGELFF
j_gene: TRBJ2-2
v_gene: TRBV29-1
len: 11

CDR3aa: CASSLETGTVYEQYF
j_gene: TRBJ2-7
v_gene: TRBV14
len: 15

CDR3aa: CASSFGELVEQFF
j_gene: TRBJ2-1
v_gene: TRBV19
len: 13

CDR3aa: CASRDRGFSTEAFF
j_gene: TRBJ1-1
v_gene: TRBV28
len: 14

CDR3aa: CASSVSGQGYEQYF
j_gene: TRBJ2-7
v_gene: TRBV9
len: 14

CDR3aa: CSALMADSDNEQFF
j_gene: TRBJ2-1
v_gene: TRBV20-1
len: 14

CDR3aa: CASSGSGTGPYNEQFF
j_gene: TRBJ2-1
v_gene: TRBV9
len: 16

CDR3aa: CASSPELTVNEQFF
j_gene: TRBJ2-1
v_gene: TRBV9
len: 14

CDR3aa: CASSDGQGADTQYF
j_gene: TRBJ2-3
v_gene: TRBV13
len: 14

CDR3aa: CSATELAGVLREQFF
j_gene: TRBJ2-1
v_gene: TRBV20-1
len: 15

CDR3aa: CSVEGGLETQYF
j_gene: TRBJ2-5
v_gene: TRBV29-1
len: 12

CDR3aa: CAWMDRVGEQYF
j_gene: TRBJ2-7
v_gene: TRBV30
len: 12

CDR3aa: CASSLLPKYGYTF
j_gene: TRBJ1-2
v_gene: TRBV7-2
len: 13

CDR3aa: CSAATSGSPRWVETQYF
j_gene: TRBJ2-5
v_gene: TRBV20-1
len: 17

CDR3aa: CSAFRQGGGYTF
j_gene: TRBJ1-2
v_gene: TRBV29-1
len: 12

CDR3aa: CASSETGVAYEQYF
j_gene: TRBJ2-7
v_gene: TRBV9
len: 14

CDR3aa: CATSTAVGSSYNEQFF
j_gene: TRBJ2-1
v_gene: TRBV6-1
len: 16